The rows below give T cell receptor beta chains drawn from one sample of a study of T cells in Graves' hyperthyroidism and ophthalmopathy. One entry per CDR3 protein results from TCRdb running MiXCR on the multiplex PCR reads. The sample has roughly 500,000 distinct CDR3 sequences, roughly 45% seen once. The sequenced sample consisted of peripheral blood or thyroid tissue (not recorded which). These TCRs come from an adult woman with Graves' disease, either hyperthyroidism or ophthalmopathy (not recorded which). The CDR3 runs from the conserved cysteine through the conserved F or W. A D gene is named only where the DNA matches it firmly. Rows give clone size only sometimes, using once, few, many, or a class for an expanded clone.

len: 12
abundance: many
v_gene: TRBV19
j_gene: TRBJ2-7
d_gene: TRBD1
CDR3nt: TGTGCCGCCGGGGACAGGGGCTACGAGCAGTACTTC
CDR3aa: CAAGDRGYEQYF

len: 14
abundance: few
v_gene: TRBV13
j_gene: TRBJ2-7
d_gene: TRBD1
CDR3nt: TGTGCCAGCAGCTTAAGGGACAGGGGAGGCGAGCAGTACTTC
CDR3aa: CASSLRDRGGEQYF

len: 14
abundance: many
v_gene: TRBV20-1
j_gene: TRBJ2-5
d_gene: NA
CDR3nt: TGCAGTGCTATGGTCTTCAAGTACCAAGAGACCCAGTACTTC
CDR3aa: CSAMVFKYQETQYF

len: 14
abundance: NA
v_gene: TRBV25-1
j_gene: TRBJ1-2
d_gene: NA
CDR3nt: TGTGCCAGCAGGGCCGGGACTTCTATCTATGGCTACACCTTC
CDR3aa: CASRAGTSIYGYTF

len: 16
abundance: once
v_gene: TRBV2
j_gene: TRBJ2-6
d_gene: NA
CDR3nt: TGTGCCAGCATTGCGACAGGTTACTCTGGGGCCAACGTCCTGACTTTC
CDR3aa: CASIATGYSGANVLTF

len: 16
abundance: NA
v_gene: TRBV12-3/TRBV12-4
j_gene: TRBJ1-5
d_gene: TRBD1
CDR3nt: TGTGCCAGCAGTCCAGACAGGGGGAGCGGCAATCAGCCCCAGCATTTT
CDR3aa: CASSPDRGSGNQPQHF

len: 13
abundance: many
v_gene: TRBV29-1
j_gene: TRBJ1-1
d_gene: NA
CDR3nt: TGCAGCGTTGATAAGGGGTCGGGCACTGAAGCTTTCTTT
CDR3aa: CSVDKGSGTEAFF

len: 12
abundance: NA
v_gene: TRBV10-3
j_gene: TRBJ1-5
d_gene: TRBD1
CDR3nt: TGTGCCATCAAAGGACAGGCCGTAGCCCAGCATTTT
CDR3aa: CAIKGQAVAQHF

len: 14
abundance: NA
v_gene: TRBV7-9
j_gene: TRBJ1-3
d_gene: NA
CDR3nt: TGTGCCAGCAGCTTGTTCGGTGCTGGAAACACCATATATTTT
CDR3aa: CASSLFGAGNTIYF

len: 12
abundance: many
v_gene: TRBV29-1
j_gene: TRBJ2-7
d_gene: TRBD1
CDR3nt: TGCAGCGTTGTACAGGGGTTATACGAGCAGTACTTC
CDR3aa: CSVVQGLYEQYF

len: 15
abundance: NA
v_gene: TRBV10-3
j_gene: TRBJ1-2
d_gene: NA
CDR3nt: TGTGCCATCAGTGAGGGCGCACCGGGGGTCTATGGCTACACCTTC
CDR3aa: CAISEGAPGVYGYTF

len: 14
abundance: few
v_gene: TRBV5-1
j_gene: TRBJ2-7
d_gene: NA
CDR3nt: TGCGCCAGCAGCTTGGACCCGGACTTATACGAGCAGTACTTC
CDR3aa: CASSLDPDLYEQYF

len: 14
abundance: many
v_gene: TRBV7-9
j_gene: TRBJ2-7
d_gene: TRBD1
CDR3nt: TGTGCCAGCAGTTCGTGGGACAGGAACTACGAGCAGTACTTC
CDR3aa: CASSSWDRNYEQYF

len: 15
abundance: NA
v_gene: TRBV2
j_gene: TRBJ1-2
d_gene: NA
CDR3nt: TGTGCCAGCAGTGTAAAAAACAGCCAGATCTATGGCTACACCTTC
CDR3aa: CASSVKNSQIYGYTF

len: 17
abundance: NA
v_gene: TRBV7-2
j_gene: TRBJ2-2
d_gene: TRBD2
CDR3nt: TGTGCCAGCAGCTTTTTACCGGGACTAGCAGACACCGGGGAGCTGTTTTTT
CDR3aa: CASSFLPGLADTGELFF

len: 14
abundance: NA
v_gene: TRBV2
j_gene: TRBJ1-1
d_gene: TRBD1
CDR3nt: TGTGCCAGCCTAAGACAGGGATCTTACACTGAAGCTTTCTTT
CDR3aa: CASLRQGSYTEAFF

len: 17
abundance: NA
v_gene: TRBV5-5
j_gene: TRBJ2-3
d_gene: TRBD2
CDR3nt: TGTGCCAGCAGCTTGGTCGAGCCTAGCGGGCCGCGGGATACGCAGTATTTT
CDR3aa: CASSLVEPSGPRDTQYF

len: 13
abundance: NA
v_gene: TRBV12-3/TRBV12-4
j_gene: TRBJ2-6
d_gene: NA
CDR3nt: TGTGCCAGCAGTCACAGGGAGCTTAACGTCCTGACTTTC
CDR3aa: CASSHRELNVLTF

len: 14
abundance: NA
v_gene: TRBV2
j_gene: TRBJ2-2
d_gene: TRBD2
CDR3nt: TGTGCCGGTAGCGGGGGAGGGGACACCGGGGAGTTGTTTTTT
CDR3aa: CAGSGGGDTGELFF

len: 14
abundance: many
v_gene: TRBV11-1
j_gene: TRBJ1-3
d_gene: NA
CDR3nt: TGTGCCAGTGAACGGGGCCTCTCTGGAAACACCATATATTTT
CDR3aa: CASERGLSGNTIYF

len: 16
abundance: few
v_gene: TRBV3-1
j_gene: TRBJ2-7
d_gene: NA
CDR3nt: TGTGCCAGCAGCCATGGATATGGCGGGACTCGTGAAGAGCAGTACTTC
CDR3aa: CASSHGYGGTREEQYF

len: 14
abundance: once
v_gene: TRBV7-6
j_gene: TRBJ1-1
d_gene: NA
CDR3nt: TGTGCCAGCAGCTTCAGGGGTCGTAACACTGAAGCTTTCTTT
CDR3aa: CASSFRGRNTEAFF

len: 16
abundance: NA
v_gene: TRBV5-1
j_gene: TRBJ1-1
d_gene: NA
CDR3nt: TGCGCCAGCAGCCTTATGTGGGCGGACAGTTCCACTGAAGCTTTCTTT
CDR3aa: CASSLMWADSSTEAFF

len: 16
abundance: NA
v_gene: TRBV25-1
j_gene: TRBJ1-4
d_gene: NA
CDR3nt: TGTGCCAGCATGAGAGTAGGGATAGATGGCGATGAAAAACTGTTTTTT
CDR3aa: CASMRVGIDGDEKLFF